This T cell receptor (beta chain) was captured by sequencing in a study of T cells in Graves' hyperthyroidism and ophthalmopathy. Per the germline V gene, CDR1 is LGHNT and CDR2 is FRNRAP. This CDR3 comprises 16 residues. Trimming stripped 3 bases from V and 7 bases from J, with 19 bases between. Amplification of TCR beta CDR3 regions was performed using RNA transcripts as template. With the HTBI primer set, the TCR CDR3 went through a first round of RT-PCR. TCRdb analysed the multiplex PCR reads with MiXCR anew, one entry per CDR3 protein. The sample holds hundreds of thousands of distinct CDR3 sequences, 30% to 40% seen once. Of note for this clonotype: The target antigen is unknown.

Whole-study results and caveats: A 13 V-J signature model discriminated ophthalmopathy versus stable hyperthyroidism. Appearing also in blood were most of the thyroid clonotypes expanded above 0.001. Before onset, by a median of approximately 5.9 months, the model predicted ophthalmopathy.

The V and J genes are TRBV12-5 and TRBJ1-3; a weak D match, TRBD1 (5 bases). Input material: blood. The clonotype comes from a woman aged 40 to 49 with Graves' hyperthyroidism. CDR3 coding DNA: TGTGCTAGTGGTTTCGGCCGAACTTCCCAGGGTAACACCATATATTTT. This encodes CASGFGRTSQGNTIYF. The variable domain in full, with the rest retrieved from reference TRBV12-5 and TRBJ1-3, is DARVTQTPRHKVTEMGQEVTMRCQPILGHNTVFWYRQTMMQGLELLAYFRNRAPLDDSGMPKDRFSAEMPDATLATLKIQPSEPRDSAVYFCASGFGRTSQGNTIYFGEGSWLTVV.